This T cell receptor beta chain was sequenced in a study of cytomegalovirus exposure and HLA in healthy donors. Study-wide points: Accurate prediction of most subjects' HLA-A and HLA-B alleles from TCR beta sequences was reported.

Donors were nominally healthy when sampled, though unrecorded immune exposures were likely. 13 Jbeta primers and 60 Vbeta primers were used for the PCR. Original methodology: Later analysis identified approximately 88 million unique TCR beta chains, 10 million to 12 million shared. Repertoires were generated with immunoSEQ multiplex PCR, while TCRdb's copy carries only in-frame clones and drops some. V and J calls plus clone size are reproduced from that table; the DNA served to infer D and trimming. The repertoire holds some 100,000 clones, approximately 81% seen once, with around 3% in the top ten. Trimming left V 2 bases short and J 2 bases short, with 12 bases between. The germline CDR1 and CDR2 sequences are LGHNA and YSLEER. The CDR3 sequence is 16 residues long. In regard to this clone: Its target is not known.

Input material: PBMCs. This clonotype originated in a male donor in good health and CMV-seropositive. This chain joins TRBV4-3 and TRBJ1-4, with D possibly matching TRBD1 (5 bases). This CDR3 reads CASSQNSRGTNEKLFF. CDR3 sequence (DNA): TGCGCCAGCAGCCAAAACAGCCGGGGGACTAATGAAAAACTGTTTTTT.